The text below deals with one T cell receptor beta chain. As yet, its antigen is unknown. This sample was taken from a study of OX40 agonist ivuxolimab in advanced cancers. On the study more broadly: Patients receiving dose escalation had hepatocellular carcinoma, melanoma, renal cell or head and neck cancer. Earlier anti-PD-1, anti-PD-L1 or anti-CTLA-4 therapy was permitted; roughly 37% had received some.

General study results and limits: Average numbers of expanded clones were greater in CD8+ T cells than in CD4+.

Some clones are missing from TCRdb's copy, which holds only in-frame ones; the method was immunoSEQ multiplex PCR. The sample consists of 10,000 to 14,000 clones, 70% to 85% of them appearing once. After removal of 2 bases from V and 1 base from J, the junction contained 6 bases not matched to a gene. Per the germline V gene, CDR1 is MDHEN and CDR2 is SYDVKM. CDR3 length equals 16 residues. This clonotype was obtained from an adult with an advanced solid tumor such as melanoma, head and neck, liver or kidney cancer. This chain connects TRBV28 to TRBJ2-7; TRBD1 matches at 9 bases. The specimen was CD4+ or CD8+ T cells sorted from blood, collected in a trial of the OX40 agonist ivuxolimab. The CDR3 is CASSLVGTGISYEQYF. In DNA, the CDR3 is TGTGCCAGCAGTTTAGTCGGGACAGGGATTTCCTACGAGCAGTACTTC.